This is a list of T cell receptor beta chains from one sample in a study of blood T cells in healthy people across ages. TCRdb redid the calling of the 5' RACE reads with MiXCR, one entry per CDR3 protein. The table records about 1.7 million distinct CDR3 sequences, 25% to 30% of them present only once. Sequencing input: blood. The receptors stem from a woman in her twenties or thirties in good health. Each CDR3 is given with its conserved first and last residue. Fields, in order: clone size, V gene, D gene, J gene, CDR3 protein, CDR3 DNA. A D gene is named only where the DNA matches it firmly. Some rows mark clone size as missing; the rest say once, few, many or name a class of expanded clone.

NA	TRBV12-3/TRBV12-4	NA	TRBJ1-5	CASSWDNGNQPQHF	TGTGCCAGCAGTTGGGACAATGGCAATCAGCCCCAGCATTTT
once	TRBV10-2	TRBD2	TRBJ2-3	CASRQIAGGNHPQYF	TGCGCCAGCAGGCAGATAGCGGGGGGGAATCACCCGCAGTATTTT
NA	TRBV18	NA	TRBJ2-3	CASSPRTVPSTDTQYF	TGTGCCAGCTCACCACGGACAGTCCCTAGCACAGATACGCAGTATTTT
NA	TRBV6-2/TRBV6-3	TRBD2	TRBJ2-1	CASRPSGRAGYEQFF	TGTGCCAGCAGACCCAGCGGGAGGGCCGGGTATGAGCAGTTCTTC
few	TRBV6-5	NA	TRBJ1-5	CASSYSSDFGQPQHF	TGTGCCAGCAGTTACTCTTCAGACTTTGGCCAGCCCCAGCATTTT
NA	TRBV20-1	NA	TRBJ2-7	CSARDVERDYEQYF	TGCAGTGCTAGAGATGTCGAGCGAGATTACGAGCAGTACTTC
NA	TRBV7-9	NA	TRBJ1-2	CASSSVGRYGYTF	TGTGCCAGCAGCTCGGTCGGGAGATATGGCTACACCTTC
many	TRBV11-2	TRBD1	TRBJ2-1	CASSLRGQIYNEQFF	TGTGCCAGCAGCTTAAGGGGACAGATTTACAATGAGCAGTTCTTC
many	TRBV15	NA	TRBJ2-7	CATSRDLGSYEQYF	TGTGCCACCAGCAGAGATCTAGGCTCCTACGAGCAGTACTTC
NA	TRBV5-1	NA	TRBJ1-2	CASSLEDSGAGYTF	TGCGCCAGCAGCCTGGAAGACAGCGGCGCTGGCTACACCTTC
NA	TRBV15	TRBD1	TRBJ1-6	CATSGGTENSPLHF	TGTGCCACCAGCGGCGGGACAGAAAATTCGCCCCTCCACTTT
few	TRBV6-1	TRBD1	TRBJ1-2	CASSTEQGSYGYTF	TGTGCCAGCAGCACGGAACAGGGGAGCTATGGCTACACCTTC
few	TRBV20-1	NA	TRBJ2-4	CSARAYQDTNIQYF	TGCAGTGCTAGAGCATACCAAGACACGAACATTCAGTACTTC
NA	TRBV29-1	NA	TRBJ2-1	CSVAWTVGNEQFF	TGCAGCGTGGCGTGGACGGTTGGCAATGAGCAGTTCTTC
NA	TRBV2	TRBD1	TRBJ2-7	CASGLDRGPEQYF	TGTGCCAGCGGCTTAGACAGGGGGCCCGAGCAGTACTTC
NA	TRBV12-3/TRBV12-4	TRBD2	TRBJ2-3	CASSYIPGTSRSDTQYF	TGTGCCAGCAGTTACATTCCCGGGACTAGCAGATCAGATACGCAGTATTTT
NA	TRBV14	NA	TRBJ2-7	CAGSQGQNTFYEQYF	TGTGCCGGCAGCCAAGGGCAGAATACTTTCTACGAGCAGTACTTC
few	TRBV18	TRBD2	TRBJ2-5	CASSPQRGSQETQYF	TGTGCCAGCTCACCACAGCGGGGGAGCCAAGAGACCCAGTACTTC
few	TRBV9	NA	TRBJ2-1	CASSVEAPYWNEQFF	TGTGCCAGCAGCGTAGAGGCCCCCTATTGGAATGAGCAGTTCTTC
few	TRBV5-1	NA	TRBJ2-1	CASSFGNSGYNEQFF	TGCGCCAGCAGCTTTGGAAATAGCGGATACAATGAGCAGTTCTTC
NA	TRBV20-1	TRBD2	TRBJ2-7	CSARDTGLADSYEQYF	TGCAGTGCTAGAGACACGGGACTAGCGGATTCCTACGAGCAGTACTTC
NA	TRBV5-6	NA	TRBJ2-7	CASSSRTYSSYEKYF	TGTGCCAGCAGCTCGAGGACGTATAGCTCCTACGAGAAGTACTTC
NA	TRBV7-9	NA	TRBJ2-7	CASSLDSSPSTEQYF	TGTGCCAGCAGCTTAGACTCCAGCCCCTCAACGGAGCAGTACTTC
few	TRBV13	NA	TRBJ2-1	CASSSPLNEQFF	TGTGCCAGCAGCTCCCCCCTCAATGAGCAGTTCTTC
NA	TRBV19	NA	TRBJ2-5	CASSKRGLGETQYF	TGTGCCAGTAGTAAAAGAGGGCTAGGAGAGACCCAGTACTTC
many	TRBV28	NA	TRBJ2-7	CASSLYKYEQYF	TGTGCCAGCAGTTTATACAAGTACGAGCAGTACTTC
NA	TRBV12-3/TRBV12-4	TRBD1	TRBJ2-6	CASTRDSTSGANFLTF	TGTGCCAGCACTAGGGACAGTACCTCTGGGGCCAACTTCCTGACTTTC
few	TRBV14	NA	TRBJ2-7	CASSQVGRLKGEQYF	TGTGCCAGCAGCCAAGTGGGCAGGTTGAAAGGCGAGCAGTACTTC
few	TRBV5-1	NA	TRBJ2-1	CASSLVARASPQFF	TGCGCCAGCAGCTTGGTGGCGCGCGCGTCACCGCAGTTCTTC
few	TRBV7-2	NA	TRBJ2-5	CASSSTGGRQETQYF	TGTGCCAGCAGCTCAACAGGAGGCCGGCAAGAGACCCAGTACTTC
few	TRBV4-1	NA	TRBJ2-7	CASSQPSGEQYF	TGCGCCAGCAGCCAACCCAGCGGTGAGCAGTACTTC
NA	TRBV10-3	NA	TRBJ1-1	CAIKSERSAFF	TGTGCCATCAAAAGCGAAAGGTCAGCTTTCTTT
few	TRBV7-2	NA	TRBJ1-1	CASSFHRERNTEAFF	TGTGCCAGCAGCTTTCACAGGGAAAGGAACACTGAAGCTTTCTTT
NA	TRBV30	TRBD1	TRBJ1-1	CAWSDPGQAANAEAFF	TGTGCCTGGAGTGATCCGGGACAGGCGGCTAACGCTGAAGCTTTCTTT
NA	TRBV18	NA	TRBJ1-1	CAGSPLPGTENTEAFF	TGTGCCGGCTCACCCCTTCCCGGGACGGAGAACACTGAAGCTTTCTTT
few	TRBV6-5	NA	TRBJ2-1	CASSVLASYNEQFF	TGTGCCAGCAGTGTACTAGCCAGCTACAATGAGCAGTTCTTC
many	TRBV29-1	NA	TRBJ2-1	CSVGGAGSGNEQFF	TGCAGCGTTGGGGGCGCGGGTAGTGGCAATGAGCAGTTCTTC
NA	TRBV28	NA	TRBJ2-3	CASNIGAGGWETQYF	TGTGCCAGCAACATTGGAGCGGGCGGGTGGGAAACGCAGTATTTT
NA	TRBV2	NA	TRBJ2-7	CASSVVLDSDEQYF	TGTGCCAGCAGTGTCGTTTTGGATAGCGACGAGCAGTACTTC
NA	TRBV5-1	NA	TRBJ2-5	CASKRGVGSNNEQYF	TGCGCCAGCAAAAGGGGCGTAGGTAGTAACAATGAGCAGTACTTC
NA	TRBV5-5	TRBD2	TRBJ2-5	CASSVSLAVTREAQYF	TGTGCCAGCAGCGTCTCTCTAGCGGTCACCAGGGAGGCCCAGTACTTC
many	TRBV29-1	TRBD2	TRBJ2-7	CSAYGLAGGSYEQYF	TGCAGCGCTTACGGACTAGCGGGAGGGTCATACGAGCAGTACTTC
NA	TRBV6-1	TRBD1	TRBJ1-5	CASRRDRAGNQPQHF	TGTGCCAGCCGTAGGGACAGGGCCGGCAATCAGCCCCAGCATTTT